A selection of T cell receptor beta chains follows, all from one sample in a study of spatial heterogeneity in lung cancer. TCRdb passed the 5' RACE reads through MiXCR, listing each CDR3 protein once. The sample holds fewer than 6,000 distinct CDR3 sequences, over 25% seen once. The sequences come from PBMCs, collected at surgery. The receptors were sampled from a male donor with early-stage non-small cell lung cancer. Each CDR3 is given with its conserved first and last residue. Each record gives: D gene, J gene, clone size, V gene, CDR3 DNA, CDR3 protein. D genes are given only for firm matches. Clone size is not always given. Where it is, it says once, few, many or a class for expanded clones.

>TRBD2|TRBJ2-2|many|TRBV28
TGTGCCAGCAGTATCTTAGCGGGAGGGCCCCCCGGGGAGCTGTTTTTT
CASSILAGGPPGELFF
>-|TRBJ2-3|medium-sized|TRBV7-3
TGTGCCAGCAGCATGGGTGTGGCCATGGATACGCAGTATTTT
CASSMGVAMDTQYF
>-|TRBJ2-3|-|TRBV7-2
TGTGCCAGCAGCTTCAGGGCAGATACGGCAGATACGCAGTATTTT
CASSFRADTADTQYF
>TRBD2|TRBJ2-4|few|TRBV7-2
TGTGCCAGCAGCTTAGTGGGGCTAGCGGGGACGGGGGCCCTAAACATTCAGTACTTC
CASSLVGLAGTGALNIQYF
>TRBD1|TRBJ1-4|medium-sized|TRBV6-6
TGTGCCAGCACCAACAAGGGGGCGATTGAAAAACTGTTTTTT
CASTNKGAIEKLFF
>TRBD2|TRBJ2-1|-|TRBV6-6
TGTGCCAGCAGTTATGCGGGAGCCGGAGAGCAGTTCTTC
CASSYAGAGEQFF
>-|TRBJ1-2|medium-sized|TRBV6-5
TGTGCCAGCAGTTTCCAAGGGGGCTACACCTTC
CASSFQGGYTF
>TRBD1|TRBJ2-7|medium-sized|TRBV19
TGTGCCAGTACCCAGGGACAGGGACCCTACGAGCAGTACTTC
CASTQGQGPYEQYF
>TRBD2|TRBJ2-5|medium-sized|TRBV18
TGTGCCAGCTCGCCAGAACTAGCGGGGGCGGCGGAGACCCAGTACTTC
CASSPELAGAAETQYF
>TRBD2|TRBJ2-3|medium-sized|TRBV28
TGTGCCAGCCGGAGTTGGAGCGGGGGAAACACAGATACGCAGTATTTT
CASRSWSGGNTDTQYF
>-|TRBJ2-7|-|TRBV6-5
TGTGCCAGCAGTTACTCTTCAGGGCACGACGAGCAGTACTTC
CASSYSSGHDEQYF
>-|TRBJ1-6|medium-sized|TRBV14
TGTGCCAGCAGCCAAGCAGGCTCCTATAATTCACCCCTCCACTTT
CASSQAGSYNSPLHF
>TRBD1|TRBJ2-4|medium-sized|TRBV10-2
TGCGCCAGCAGTGCTACAGGGGGCGCGGGGCAGTACTTC
CASSATGGAGQYF
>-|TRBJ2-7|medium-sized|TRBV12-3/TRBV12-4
TGTGCCAGCAGTTCCTCCAGCGAGAACTACGAGCAGTACTTC
CASSSSSENYEQYF
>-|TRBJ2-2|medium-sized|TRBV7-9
TGTGCCAGCAGCTTAGACGGCTACACCGGGGAGCTGTTTTTT
CASSLDGYTGELFF
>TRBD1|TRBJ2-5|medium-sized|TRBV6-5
TGTGCCAGCAGCCCAGGGACAGGGGGCTTGACCCAGTACTTC
CASSPGTGGLTQYF
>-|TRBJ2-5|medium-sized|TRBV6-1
TGTGCCAGCACCCTAAGTGGGACCCAGTACTTC
CASTLSGTQYF
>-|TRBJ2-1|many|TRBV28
TGTGCCAGCAGTTTAGGAGGGTACAATGAGCAGTTCTTC
CASSLGGYNEQFF
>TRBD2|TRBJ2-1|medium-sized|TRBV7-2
TGTGCCAGCAGCTTAGGTCCGGGACTAGGGTTAAATGAGCAGTTCTTC
CASSLGPGLGLNEQFF
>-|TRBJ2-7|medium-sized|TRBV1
TGCACCAGCAGCCCAGGGAAGGTGACAGGGGTTTCCTACGAGCAGTACTTC
CTSSPGKVTGVSYEQYF
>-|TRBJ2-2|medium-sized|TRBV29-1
TGCAGCGTTTACGGACTAAACACCGGGGAGCTGTTTTTT
CSVYGLNTGELFF
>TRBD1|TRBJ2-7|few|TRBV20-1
TGCAGTGCTAAGGACAGGTATTTCGGAACCTCTTACGAGCAGTACTTC
CSAKDRYFGTSYEQYF
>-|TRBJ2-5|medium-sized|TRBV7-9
TGTGTTGGCATTGTGGAGACCCAGTACTTC
CVGIVETQYF
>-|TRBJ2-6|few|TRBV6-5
TGTGCCAGCAGTTCGACTAGCTCTGGGGCCAACGTCCTGACTTTC
CASSSTSSGANVLTF
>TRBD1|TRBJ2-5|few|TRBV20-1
TGCAGTGCTAGGCGGATCGGTCTCACAGGGGTACGAGAGACCCAGTACTTC
CSARRIGLTGVRETQYF
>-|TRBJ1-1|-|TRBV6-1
TGTGCCAGCAGGCACAGGGACACTGAAGCTTTCTTT
CASRHRDTEAFF
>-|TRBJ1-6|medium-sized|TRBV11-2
TGTGCCAGCAGTCAAGAGGTGTCACCGTATTCACCCCTCCACTTT
CASSQEVSPYSPLHF
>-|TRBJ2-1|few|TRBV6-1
TGTGCCAGCAGTGAAATAGGGGGTGGTTACAATGAGCAGTTCTTC
CASSEIGGGYNEQFF
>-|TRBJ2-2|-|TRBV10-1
TGCGCCAGCAGTGTAGGTCGCACCGGGGAGCTGTTTTTT
CASSVGRTGELFF
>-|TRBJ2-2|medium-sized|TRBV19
TGTGCCAGTAGAGTAACGGGAACCGGGGAGCTGTTTTTT
CASRVTGTGELFF
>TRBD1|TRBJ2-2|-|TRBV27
TGTGCCAGCAGGGTAACAGGGGGCAACACCGGGGAGCTGTTTTTT
CASRVTGGNTGELFF
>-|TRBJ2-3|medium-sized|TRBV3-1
TGTGCCAGCAGTCTCGAGGGTGGTGGAGATACGCAGTATTTT
CASSLEGGGDTQYF
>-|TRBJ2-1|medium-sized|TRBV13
TGTGCCAGCAGCCCCCCCGGGAATGAGCAGTTCTTC
CASSPPGNEQFF
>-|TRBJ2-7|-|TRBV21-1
TGTGCCAGCAACCCCGAGGCTAGCGGGTCAATTTCCTACGAGCAGTACTTC
CASNPEASGSISYEQYF
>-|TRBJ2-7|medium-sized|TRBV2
TGTGCCAGCAGGGATAGACATTTCTACGAGCAGTACTTC
CASRDRHFYEQYF
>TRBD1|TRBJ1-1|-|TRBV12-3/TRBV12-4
TGTGCCACCTTACAGGGGGCGATAGTCGCTGAAGCTTTCTTT
CATLQGAIVAEAFF
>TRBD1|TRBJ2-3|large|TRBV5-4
TGTGCCAGCAGTCCAGGGGGCTTCGGCACAGATACGCAGTATTTT
CASSPGGFGTDTQYF
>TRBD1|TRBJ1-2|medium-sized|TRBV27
TGTGCCAGCAGTTTAGGACAGGGAGACTATGGCTACACCTTC
CASSLGQGDYGYTF
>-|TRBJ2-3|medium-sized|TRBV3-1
TGTGCCAGCAGCCAAGACATCCAGGGAGCGGGCACAGATACGCAGTATTTT
CASSQDIQGAGTDTQYF
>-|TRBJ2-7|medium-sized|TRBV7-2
TGTGCCAGCAGCTTAGCAAGTTCCGGGATTAGCTCCTACGAGCAGTACTTC
CASSLASSGISSYEQYF
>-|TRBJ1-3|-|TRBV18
TGTGCCAGCTCACCCTCCGATGCGAACACCATATATTTT
CASSPSDANTIYF
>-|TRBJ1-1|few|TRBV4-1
TGCGCCAGCAGCCAATCCCAGCCAGGGCTAGGGACTGAAGCTTTCTTT
CASSQSQPGLGTEAFF
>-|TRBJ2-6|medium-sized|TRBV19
TGTGCCAGTAGTCAGGTCTGGGCGCCTGGGGCCAACGTCCTGACTTTC
CASSQVWAPGANVLTF
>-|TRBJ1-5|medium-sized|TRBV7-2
TGTGCCAGCAGCGTTGGAAGGGATCAGCCCCAGCATTTT
CASSVGRDQPQHF
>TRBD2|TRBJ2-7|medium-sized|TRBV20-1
TGCAGTGCTAGAGATCTTGGGAGGGCCCCGGGCCACGAGCAGTACTTC
CSARDLGRAPGHEQYF
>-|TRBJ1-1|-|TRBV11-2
TGTGCCAGCAGCCGACGGCTGGGCCCGAGCACTGAAGCTTTCTTT
CASSRRLGPSTEAFF
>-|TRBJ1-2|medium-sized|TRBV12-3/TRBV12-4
TGTGCCAGCAGTTTGGCGTTAAGAAATCACTATGGCTACACCTTC
CASSLALRNHYGYTF
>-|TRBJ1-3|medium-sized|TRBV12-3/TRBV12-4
TGTGCCAGCACCCCTAGTCGGACTGCAGGAAACACCATATATTTT
CASTPSRTAGNTIYF
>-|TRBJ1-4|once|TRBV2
TGTGCCAGCAATACGGCGCGAAGTGGGGGTGAAAAACTGTTTTTT
CASNTARSGGEKLFF
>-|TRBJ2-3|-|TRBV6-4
TGTGCCAGCAGTACGACAGAGTCAGATACGCAGTATTTT
CASSTTESDTQYF
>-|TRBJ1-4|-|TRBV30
TGTGCCTGGAACTTGGGGACCGAAGGTGAAAAACTGTTTTTT
CAWNLGTEGEKLFF
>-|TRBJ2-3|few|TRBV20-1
TGCAGTGCTAGCTCAGGCGACAGCACAGATACGCAGTATTTT
CSASSGDSTDTQYF